This entry lists 28 T cell receptor beta chains sequenced from one sample in a study of blood T cell repertoires in COVID-19. TCRdb's table, derived via immunoSEQ multiplex PCR, lists solely in-frame clones and lacks some. The table has about 120,000 clones, 80% to 85% seen once. Sequenced material: peripheral blood. The receptors derive from a woman in her fifties or sixties with acute or convalescent COVID-19.

The chain combines TRBV27 with TRBJ1-3; the D is unclear. V was clipped by 3 bases and J by 2 bases, with 5 bases between them. There are 13 residues in the CDR3. Germline V gives CDR1 MNHEY, CDR2 SMNVEV (reference sequence). CDR3 residues: CASSFSAGNTIYF. The CDR3 nucleotides read TGTGCCAGCAGTTTTTCAGCTGGAAACACCATATATTTT.

This chain connects TRBV29-1 to TRBJ2-5; possibly TRBD2 for D (6 bases). V was cut by 1 base and J by 4 bases, with 19 bases left in between. There are 16 residues in the CDR3. Germline V gives CDR1 SQVTM, CDR2 ANQGSEA. The CDR3 loop is CSVEGGSGGRGETQYF. The CDR3 DNA sequence: TGCAGCGTTGAAGGGGGTAGCGGAGGACGCGGAGAGACCCAGTACTTC.

The chain couples TRBV11-2 to TRBJ2-3, with TRBD2 matching 11 bases. V was clipped by 5 bases and J by 7 bases; unmatched bases: 8. CDR3 length: 15 amino acids. CDR1 is SGHAT and CDR2 is FQNNGV in the germline V gene. This chain's CDR3 is CASSPTSGGIYTQYF. Here the CDR3 DNA reads TGTGCCAGCAGCCCAACTAGCGGGGGTATCTATACGCAGTATTTT.

The V call is TRBV5-1, the J call TRBJ1-1; D gene unclear. V lost 4 bases and J lost 5, with 12 bases in between. The CDR3 spans 13 residues. Looked up from germline, CDR1 is SGHRS and CDR2 is YFSETQ. CDR3: CASSTAEGTEAFF. The CDR3 DNA is TGCGCCAGCAGCACCGCAGAGGGAACTGAAGCTTTCTTT.

The J gene is TRBJ1-2, the V gene TRBV7-6, with 8 bases that match TRBD1. This CDR3 has 16 amino acids. The junction had 14 bases not matched to a gene; V was cut back by 5 bases and J by 6 bases. Germline V CDR1 and CDR2: SGHVS, FNYEAQ. CDR3 in amino acids: CASSGTGQGKRNGYTF. Here the CDR3 DNA reads TGTGCCAGCAGCGGAACAGGACAGGGCAAGAGGAATGGCTACACCTTC.

The chain is built from TRBV15 and TRBJ2-3; possibly TRBD2 for D (5 bases). This CDR3 has 14 residues. V was cut by 8 bases and J by 0 bases, with 12 bases left in between. CDR1 is LNHNV and CDR2 is YYDKDF in the germline V gene (reference sequence). This chain's CDR3 is CATLSGFSTDTQYF. The CDR3 nucleotides are TGTGCCACCCTCAGCGGCTTTAGCACAGATACGCAGTATTTT.

This chain connects TRBV28 to TRBJ2-7, with no clear D. V was clipped by 4 bases and J by 2 bases, with 12 bases between them. Germline CDR1 MDHEN, CDR2 SYDVKM. CDR3 length: 14 amino acids. The CDR3 DNA sequence: TGTGCCAGCAGTTCCGCGCAGACAACCTACGAGCAGTACTTC. This encodes CASSSAQTTYEQYF.

The J gene is TRBJ2-7, the V gene TRBV28; 7 bases are a match to TRBD1. Trimming at V came to 6 bases and at J to 6 bases, leaving 8 bases not matched to a gene. This CDR3 has 13 residues. CDR1 and CDR2 from the germline V gene are MDHEN and SYDVKM. CDR3: CASSLTGFREQYF. As DNA, the CDR3 is TGTGCCAGCAGCCTGACAGGGTTCCGCGAGCAGTACTTC. The variable domain in full, with the rest retrieved from reference TRBV28 and TRBJ2-7, is DVKVTQSSRYLVKRTGEKVFLECVQDMDHENMFWYRQDPGLGLRLIYFSYDVKMKEKGDIPEGYSVSREKKERFSLILESASTNQTSMYLCASSLTGFREQYFGPGTRLTVT.

This rearrangement joins TRBV5-1 to TRBJ1-1; 9 nucleotides agree with TRBD1. The germline CDR1 and CDR2 sequences are SGHRS and YFSETQ. CDR3 size: 15 residues. Trimming removed 9 bases from V and 2 bases from J; junction bases left unmatched: 11. This chain's CDR3 is CATHPLTGGNTEAFF. The CDR3 DNA reads TGCGCCACCCATCCACTAACAGGGGGCAACACTGAAGCTTTCTTT.

The sample holds a few counts of this clone. The genes are TRBV7-8 and TRBJ1-1; D is unresolved. Deletions cut 5 bases from V and 9 bases from J, with 13 bases between. CDR1 and CDR2 (germline): SGHVS, FQNEAQ. This CDR3 region has 12 residues. CDR3 in amino acids: CASSQESYQAFF. The DNA of the CDR3 is TGTGCCAGCAGCCAAGAGTCTTACCAAGCTTTCTTT.

The CDR3: CASSVGGLAKNIQYF. The CDR3 bases are TGTGCCAGCAGCGTAGGGGGTCTAGCCAAAAACATTCAGTACTTC. The rearrangement joins TRBV5-4 to TRBJ2-4, with a weak D call TRBD1 (6 bases). With 4 bases removed from V and 0 bases from J, the gap between germline ends came to 11 bases. The V gene's germline CDR1 is SGHNT and CDR2 YYREEE (reference sequence). This CDR3 comprises 15 residues.

The chain carries TRBV4-2 and TRBJ1-3, with D possibly matching TRBD1 (6 bases). Trimming shortened V by 1 base and J by 4 bases, and 11 bases separated the two germline ends. This CDR3 is 15 amino acids long. Germline CDR1 reads LGHNA; CDR2 reads YNFKEQ. The CDR3 DNA sequence: TGTGCCAGCAGCCAAGTGCTGACAGGAGGAAACACCATATATTTT. It encodes CASSQVLTGGNTIYF.

The CDR3 sequence is CASKRLAGLLNEQFF. The CDR3 DNA is TGTGCCAGCAAGAGACTAGCGGGACTACTTAATGAGCAGTTCTTC. The chain is built from TRBV28 and TRBJ2-1; 11 bases fit TRBD2. J lost 7 bases, V lost 7 bases, and 9 bases had no gene match. Germline V gene lookup returns CDR1 MDHEN and CDR2 SYDVKM. This CDR3 has 15 residues.

This sequence joins TRBV7-3 and TRBJ1-2; 12 positions match TRBD1. V shed 6 bases, J shed 5 bases, and the junction held 10 bases outside the gene matches. The germline V gene has CDR1 SGHTA and CDR2 FQGTGA. This CDR3 comprises 16 residues. The DNA for the CDR3 is TGTGCCAGCAGTCCAGGGACAGGGGGCATTGGATATGGCTACACCTTC. Translating it yields CASSPGTGGIGYGYTF.

V gene TRBV29-1 combines with J gene TRBJ2-3; tentative D call: TRBD2 (6 bases). The V gene lost 4 bases and the J gene lost 3 bases, with 11 bases spanning the gap. Per germline, CDR1 SQVTM and CDR2 ANQGSEA. The CDR3 covers 13 residues. The CDR3 nucleotides are TGCAGCGTTGCGGACGGGGGAACAGATACGCAGTATTTT. Translated: CSVADGGTDTQYF.

This clone is a singleton in its sample. This sequence joins TRBV6-5 and TRBJ2-2; tentative D call: TRBD2 (6 bases). Trimming removed 0 bases from V and 9 bases from J, with 17 bases in between. Germline CDR1 MNHEY, CDR2 SVGAGI. This CDR3 region has 16 residues. CDR3 protein: CASSYSRGGVGRELFF. In DNA form, the CDR3 reads TGTGCCAGCAGTTACTCGCGGGGTGGAGTGGGTAGGGAGCTGTTTTTT.

In DNA, the CDR3 is TGTGCCAGCAGTTTAGGGAGCTACACTGAAGCTTTCTTT. It translates to CASSLGSYTEAFF. V gene TRBV27 combines with J gene TRBJ1-1; unclear D gene. Germline values: CDR1 MNHEY, CDR2 SMNVEV (reference sequence). The CDR3 contains 13 residues. Trimming cost V 2 bases and J 3 bases, with 7 bases left between them.

The gene calls are TRBV4-1 and TRBJ1-1; D unclear. The germline CDR1 and CDR2 sequences are MGHRA and YSYEKL. Trimming took 2 bases from V and 0 from J, leaving 10 bases between them. There are 15 residues in the CDR3. The CDR3 DNA is TGCGCCAGCAGCCAAACCAGGATTATGAACACTGAAGCTTTCTTT. It specifies CASSQTRIMNTEAFF.

This chain links TRBV27 with TRBJ2-5; 11 bases are shared with TRBD2. The CDR3 sequence is 16 residues long. V trimming: 1 base; J trimming: 1 base; junction bases outside the gene matches: 2. Germline V gene data show CDR1 as MNHEY and CDR2 as SMNVEV (reference sequence). The chain's CDR3 is CASSLLAGGPQETQYF. The CDR3, as DNA: TGTGCCAGCAGTTTATTAGCGGGAGGGCCCCAAGAGACCCAGTACTTC.

The chain couples TRBV19 to TRBJ2-1, with 7 nucleotides matching TRBD1. Per germline, CDR1 LNHDA and CDR2 SQIVND (reference sequence). The V and J ends lost 5 bases and 0 bases, in that order; junction bases with no gene match: 10. CDR3 size: 17 residues. CDR3 in DNA: TGTGCCAGTAGTTCTCTGGACAGGTCGAGCTCCTACAATGAGCAGTTCTTC. Translation: CASSSLDRSSSYNEQFF.

The chain recombines TRBV6-1 with TRBJ1-2, with no clear D. This CDR3 is built from 13 residues. The V gene's germline CDR1 is MNHNS and CDR2 SASEGT. Trimming stripped 0 bases from V and 8 bases from J, with 10 bases between. CDR3 protein: CASSEAPSGGYTF. CDR3 coding DNA: TGTGCCAGCAGTGAAGCGCCCTCTGGCGGCTACACCTTC.

The rearrangement uses TRBV3-1 (or the pseudogene TRBV3-2) and TRBJ1-1, with 7 bases identical to TRBD1. The V gene end was trimmed by 6 bases and the J gene end by 4 bases; junction bases not matched to a gene: 11. Germline assignment: CDR1 LGHDT and CDR2 YNNKEL (reference sequence). The CDR3 extends over 15 amino acids. DNA of the CDR3: TGTGCCAGCAGACGACAGGGTACGAGGGGCACTGAAGCTTTCTTT. Its translation is CASRRQGTRGTEAFF.

This chain connects TRBV2 to TRBJ1-2; D is undetermined. V was trimmed by 8 bases and J by 3 bases, leaving 13 bases between them. The germline gives CDR1 SNHLY, CDR2 FYNNEI. CDR3 length: 13 amino acids. The CDR3, as DNA: TGTGCCAGCCACATACAGAAATACTATGGCTACACCTTC. Translated, it gives CASHIQKYYGYTF.

This clone was counted between two and nine times. This chain links TRBV9 with TRBJ2-1; possible D gene TRBD2, 6 bases. Germline V gives CDR1 SGDLS, CDR2 YYNGEE. The germline V and J ends were trimmed by 4 bases and 8 bases, with 16 bases remaining between them. The CDR3 extends over 14 amino acids. CDR3 sequence reads: CASSLTSTSYEQFF. CDR3 sequence (DNA): TGTGCCAGCAGCTTAACTTCTACTAGCTATGAGCAGTTCTTC.

This clone has more than one count but fewer than ten. V and J are TRBV5-6 and TRBJ2-1, with TRBD1 matching over 7 bases. The V gene's germline CDR1 is SGHDT and CDR2 YYEEEE. J was trimmed by 8 bases and V by 4 bases; bases with no gene match: 15. This CDR3 comprises 16 residues. CDR3: CASSPVTGNILHEQFF. The CDR3 nucleotides read TGTGCCAGCAGCCCTGTGACAGGGAATATCTTACATGAGCAGTTCTTC.

The chain joins TRBV2 to TRBJ2-1; 10 nucleotides align to TRBD1. The CDR3 consists of 16 residues. Germline CDR1 reads SNHLY; CDR2 reads FYNNEI. V was clipped by 4 bases and J by 1 base; unmatched bases: 4. CDR3: CASSARDRGSYNEQFF. The CDR3 bases are TGTGCCAGCAGTGCCCGGGACAGGGGTTCCTACAATGAGCAGTTCTTC.

The genes are TRBV7-6 and TRBJ1-5; 7 bases align to TRBD1. V shed 1 base and J 0 bases; nucleotides not matched to a gene: 9. The CDR3 has 18 amino acids. Germline V gene data show CDR1 as SGHVS and CDR2 as FNYEAQ. The CDR3 coding sequence is TGTGCCAGCAGCTTAGGGCAGGGGGGAAGTTATAGCAATCAGCCCCAGCATTTT. As protein: CASSLGQGGSYSNQPQHF.

V gene TRBV5-4 combines with J gene TRBJ2-2; the match to TRBD2 covers 8 bases. The J segment lost 4 bases and the V segment lost 0 bases, leaving 5 bases of the junction unmatched. Per germline, CDR1 SGHNT and CDR2 YYREEE (reference sequence). This CDR3 has 16 residues. The DNA for the CDR3 is TGTGCCAGCAGCTTGGTAGCTCGGGAGGGCACCGGGGAGCTGTTTTTT. As protein: CASSLVAREGTGELFF.